This T cell receptor beta chain was documented in a study of blood T cell repertoires in COVID-19. Ages ranged from roughly 18 to 100 years, with residence in around 24 US areas. There are 15 residues in the CDR3. The J segment lost 4 bases and the V segment lost 0 bases, leaving 5 bases of the junction unmatched. In germline, CDR1 is SGHKS, CDR2 YYEKEE (reference sequence). Clones were read by immunoSEQ multiplex PCR, and TCRdb kept only the in-frame ones, dropping some. In the table there are roughly 380,000 clones, approximately 89% of which are singletons. This sequence was found in a man aged 25 to 40 who had recovered from COVID-19. The J gene is TRBJ2-5, the V gene TRBV5-5; 8 bases are a match to TRBD2. Sample: PBMCs or T cells enriched from blood (not recorded which). Written as DNA, the CDR3 is TGTGCCAGCAGCTTGGGCCACGCGGGGGGAGAGACCCAGTACTTC. It yields the protein CASSLGHAGGETQYF.